The source of this T cell receptor (beta chain) is a study of T cell repertoires in cytomegalovirus infection. In TCRdb, the reads were re-called with MiXCR into one record per CDR3 protein. Of about half a million distinct CDR3 sequences in the sample, about 44% were seen once. This clonotype was found a few times. The antigen is undetermined. CDR3 length equals 16 residues. Looked up from germline, CDR1 is MNHNY and CDR2 is SVGAGI (reference sequence). Trimming took 0 bases from V and 9 from J, leaving 18 bases between them. The sequencing here drew on cultured PBMCs, taken from culture after CMV antigen stimulation. The chain carries TRBV6-6 and TRBJ2-1; D perhaps matches TRBD2 (6 bases). The sequence came from a human donor in good health (CMV status not recorded). Some clones in this sample may be carry-over from other donors' samples. This CDR3 reads CASSYSVGWVGGEQFF. The CDR3 DNA follows: TGTGCCAGCAGTTACTCGGTCGGATGGGTGGGGGGTGAGCAGTTCTTC.